This entry lists 17 T cell receptor beta chains sequenced from one sample in a study of cytomegalovirus exposure and HLA in healthy donors. It was with 60 Vbeta and 13 Jbeta primers that the PCR ran. Sequenced by immunoSEQ multiplex PCR; TCRdb stores in-frame clones only, minus some. Here the sample spans about 140,000 clones, roughly 89% being singletons. The sample taken for sequencing was PBMCs. The receptors derive from a woman in her 30s in good health and CMV-seronegative.

In its sample, this clone was seen a few times. The V and J genes are TRBV5-6 and TRBJ2-6, with no clear D. Per germline, CDR1 SGHDT and CDR2 YYEEEE. The CDR3 is 15 amino acids. Between the trimmed V and J ends, which lost 4 bases and 0 bases, there was a span of 8 bases. The CDR3 is CASSEYSSGANVLTF. CDR3 nucleotides: TGTGCCAGCAGCGAATACAGCTCTGGGGCCAACGTCCTGACTTTC.

The J gene is TRBJ2-1, the V gene TRBV11-3; 9 bases align to TRBD2. Germline CDR1 reads SGHNT; CDR2 reads YENEEA. The ends lost 1 base at V and 6 bases at J; junction bases unmatched: 10. The CDR3 runs to 17 residues. The CDR3 DNA reads TGTGCCAGCAGCTTAGGTCCGCGAGCGGGGGGTGTCAATGAGCAGTTCTTC. Amino acid sequence: CASSLGPRAGGVNEQFF.

V and J are TRBV19 and TRBJ1-5; 9 bases map to TRBD1. The V and J ends lost 10 bases and 6 bases, in that order; junction bases with no gene match: 7. Germline loops: CDR1 LNHDA, CDR2 SQIVND (reference sequence). The CDR3 sequence is 13 residues long. In DNA form, the CDR3 reads TGTGCCACCGGACAGGGGAGTAGTCAGCCCCAGCATTTT. Protein: CATGQGSSQPQHF.

The CDR3 spells CASSSGGFTNTEAFF. The CDR3 coding sequence is TGTGCCAGCAGTTCCGGAGGGTTTACGAACACTGAAGCTTTCTTT. This chain links TRBV28 with TRBJ1-1; D is uncertain. The CDR3 totals 15 residues. In germline, CDR1 is MDHEN, CDR2 SYDVKM. The V gene lost 4 bases and the J gene lost 1 base, with 13 bases spanning the gap.

This clone was detected only a few times. The rearrangement links TRBV5-1 to TRBJ2-3, with 8 bases aligning to TRBD2. CDR3 length equals 14 residues. The J segment lost 3 bases and the V segment lost 0 bases, leaving 0 bases of the junction unmatched. CDR1 is SGHRS and CDR2 is YFSETQ in the germline V gene. CDR3 amino acids: CASSLGLATDTQYF. The CDR3 DNA reads TGCGCCAGCAGCTTGGGACTAGCGACAGATACGCAGTATTTT.

V gene TRBV7-2 combines with J gene TRBJ2-3; 13 bases align to TRBD2. The CDR3 has 16 amino acids. CDR1 is SGHTA, CDR2 FQGNSA, per germline. With V trimmed by 5 bases and J by 5 bases, 7 bases remained unmatched. The CDR3 is CASSQGLAGAGDTQYF. CDR3 nucleotides: TGTGCCAGCAGCCAAGGACTAGCGGGAGCTGGAGATACGCAGTATTTT.

This sequence joins TRBV4-1 and TRBJ1-6; D is possibly TRBD1 (5 bases). Germline CDR1 MGHRA, CDR2 YSYEKL. The CDR3 loop spans 16 amino acids. Trimming stripped 2 bases from V and 4 bases from J, with 12 bases between. CDR3 bases: TGCGCCAGCAGCCAATCCCCCGGGGGGTATAATTCACCCCTCCACTTT. Translation: CASSQSPGGYNSPLHF.

This clone was recorded a few times. The V gene is TRBV7-2, the J gene TRBJ1-1; D gene unclear. Trimming pared 1 base from V and 6 bases from J, leaving 9 bases between. The CDR3 extends over 13 amino acids. Looked up from germline, CDR1 is SGHTA and CDR2 is FQGNSA. CDR3 in amino acids: CASSLESRAEAFF. The CDR3 bases are TGTGCCAGCAGCTTAGAAAGTCGGGCTGAAGCTTTCTTT.

Here the CDR3 DNA reads TGTGCCAGCAGCGTAGGTAGAAATCAAGAGACCCAGTACTTC. It specifies CASSVGRNQETQYF. The chain couples TRBV9 to TRBJ2-5; D unresolved. Germline V gene lookup returns CDR1 SGDLS and CDR2 YYNGEE. This CDR3 region has 14 residues. The V gene lost 0 bases and the J gene lost 2 bases, with 8 bases spanning the gap.

This sequence joins TRBV28 and TRBJ2-7; 10 nucleotides line up with TRBD2. The CDR3 loop spans 14 amino acids. In germline, CDR1 is MDHEN, CDR2 SYDVKM. V lost 3 bases and J lost 7; bases outside the gene matches: 6. This CDR3 reads CASSLSSGRGEQYF. The CDR3 DNA follows: TGTGCCAGCAGTTTGTCCAGCGGGAGGGGGGAGCAGTACTTC. The full variable domain, completed using reference TRBV28 and TRBJ2-7, is DVKVTQSSRYLVKRTGEKVFLECVQDMDHENMFWYRQDPGLGLRLIYFSYDVKMKEKGDIPEGYSVSREKKERFSLILESASTNQTSMYLCASSLSSGRGEQYFGPGTRLTVT.

The DNA of the CDR3 is TGCAGCGTAACGAGGGTGAACACTGAAGCTTTCTTT. Its translation is CSVTRVNTEAFF. V usage is TRBV29-1 and J usage is TRBJ1-1; D is unclear. Germline CDR1 and CDR2: SQVTM and ANQGSEA. This CDR3 contains 12 residues. Trimming cost V 6 bases and J 0 bases, with 8 bases left between them.

The genes are TRBV29-1 and TRBJ2-1; 7 positions match TRBD1. The CDR3 consists of 14 residues. The ends lost 6 bases at V and 4 bases at J; junction bases unmatched: 9. CDR1 is SQVTM, CDR2 ANQGSEA, per germline. The chain's CDR3 is CSVAPGQTYNEQFF. CDR3 coding DNA: TGCAGCGTCGCACCGGGACAGACTTACAATGAGCAGTTCTTC.

The chain uses TRBV28 and TRBJ2-5; a weak D match, TRBD2 (5 bases). Between the trimmed V and J ends, which lost 3 bases and 5 bases, there was a span of 22 bases. The CDR3 covers 17 residues. Looked up from germline, CDR1 is MDHEN and CDR2 is SYDVKM. The CDR3 DNA sequence: TGTGCCAGCAGTTTTTTCCGGGAAATACGGCCTCGGGAGACCCAGTACTTC. Translation gives CASSFFREIRPRETQYF. The whole variable domain, filled in from reference TRBV28 and TRBJ2-5, reads DVKVTQSSRYLVKRTGEKVFLECVQDMDHENMFWYRQDPGLGLRLIYFSYDVKMKEKGDIPEGYSVSREKKERFSLILESASTNQTSMYLCASSFFREIRPRETQYFGPGTRLLVL.

CDR3 DNA sequence: TGTGCCAGCAGTGAACAGGGACTAATCTCCTACGAGCAGTACTTC. Translated, it gives CASSEQGLISYEQYF. The gene calls are TRBV2 and TRBJ2-7; 7 positions match TRBD2. Losses at the gene ends were 2 bases for V and 0 bases for J; bases not matched to a gene: 4. The V gene's germline CDR1 is SNHLY and CDR2 FYNNEI. The CDR3 has 15 amino acids.

Here the CDR3 reads CASSSQGREQYF. CDR3 sequence (DNA): TGTGCCAGCAGTTCTCAGGGGAGAGAGCAGTACTTC. The chain couples TRBV28 to TRBJ2-7, with D possibly matching TRBD1 (6 bases). CDR1 is MDHEN and CDR2 is SYDVKM in the germline V gene. With 4 bases removed from V and 7 bases from J, the gap between germline ends came to 11 bases. This CDR3 comprises 12 residues.

The genes are TRBV15 and TRBJ1-2; no reliable D call. The CDR3 sequence is 13 residues long. The germline CDR1 and CDR2 sequences are LNHNV and YYDKDF (reference sequence). Between the trimmed V and J ends, which lost 4 bases and 5 bases, there was a span of 11 bases. The CDR3 DNA follows: TGTGCCACCAGCACGTCCGACATATATGGCTACACCTTC. This translates into CATSTSDIYGYTF.

This clone was picked up a small number of times. This sequence joins TRBV25-1 and TRBJ1-2, with TRBD1 matching 7 bases. Germline trimming cut 4 bases from V and 3 bases from J; bases unmatched to any gene: 14. Looked up from germline, CDR1 is MGHDK and CDR2 is SYGVNS. This CDR3 has 17 residues. The CDR3 loop is CASSARQGIESDYGYTF. As DNA, the CDR3 is TGTGCCAGCAGTGCAAGACAGGGAATCGAGTCTGACTATGGCTACACCTTC.